Listed below are T cell receptor beta chains from one sample, sequenced in a study of yellow fever vaccine responses in identical twins. One entry per CDR3 protein results from TCRdb running MiXCR on the RT-PCR reads. The repertoire has some 23,000 distinct CDR3 sequences, about three quarters of them found once; the top ten carry about 5%. Sequenced here: T cells from blood (PBMCs), unsorted or a sorted subset (not recorded which), sampled before or after yellow fever vaccination (not recorded which). Source of these receptors: a young woman who received the yellow fever vaccine. Both conserved end residues are part of each CDR3. The D gene is left open where the match is weak. Some rows mark clone size as missing; the rest say once, few, many or name a class of expanded clone.

CDR3 DNA: TGTGCCAGCAGCGCTAGTATACAGGGGGCAGGGGGCTACACCTTC
CDR3 protein: CASSASIQGAGGYTF
D gene: TRBD1
clone size: few
CDR3 length: 15
V gene: TRBV7-2
J gene: TRBJ1-2

CDR3 DNA: TGTGCCAGCAGCTTACAGGGATCGAACACTGAAGCTTTCTTT
CDR3 protein: CASSLQGSNTEAFF
D gene: -
clone size: -
CDR3 length: 14
V gene: TRBV11-1
J gene: TRBJ1-1

CDR3 DNA: TGTGCCAGCAGTTTAGGTACGGCAGGGGATACTGAAGCTTTCTTT
CDR3 protein: CASSLGTAGDTEAFF
D gene: -
clone size: -
CDR3 length: 15
V gene: TRBV12-3/TRBV12-4
J gene: TRBJ1-1

CDR3 DNA: TGCGCCAGCAGTCAATCTTTCGGACCCCCCGTGAACACTGAAGCTTTCTTT
CDR3 protein: CASSQSFGPPVNTEAFF
D gene: -
clone size: -
CDR3 length: 17
V gene: TRBV23-1
J gene: TRBJ1-1

CDR3 DNA: TGTGCCAGCAGCTTCGCAAAATCCACTGAAGCTTTCTTT
CDR3 protein: CASSFAKSTEAFF
D gene: -
clone size: -
CDR3 length: 13
V gene: TRBV7-6
J gene: TRBJ1-1

CDR3 DNA: TGTGCCAGCAGTTGGTTAGGGGGACGGGACGAAAAACTGTTTTTT
CDR3 protein: CASSWLGGRDEKLFF
D gene: -
clone size: -
CDR3 length: 15
V gene: TRBV6-5
J gene: TRBJ1-4

CDR3 DNA: TGCAGTGCTAGACAGGGTGTATTGACGAGAAGAACAGATACGCAGTATTTT
CDR3 protein: CSARQGVLTRRTDTQYF
D gene: -
clone size: few
CDR3 length: 17
V gene: TRBV20-1
J gene: TRBJ2-3

CDR3 DNA: TGTGCCAGCTCACCACAGGAAGAGACCCAGTACTTC
CDR3 protein: CASSPQEETQYF
D gene: -
clone size: -
CDR3 length: 12
V gene: TRBV18
J gene: TRBJ2-5

CDR3 DNA: TGCGCCAGCAGCAGGACTTCCCGGAGCTCCTACAATGAGCAGTTCTTC
CDR3 protein: CASSRTSRSSYNEQFF
D gene: -
clone size: few
CDR3 length: 16
V gene: TRBV5-1
J gene: TRBJ2-1

CDR3 DNA: TGTGCCAGCAGCCCTGAGGGACTCGCTTACAATGAGCAGTTCTTC
CDR3 protein: CASSPEGLAYNEQFF
D gene: -
clone size: -
CDR3 length: 15
V gene: TRBV3-1
J gene: TRBJ2-1

CDR3 DNA: TGTGCCAGCAGCGCAGGGACTAGCGGGAGGGATGACAATGAGCAGTTCTTC
CDR3 protein: CASSAGTSGRDDNEQFF
D gene: TRBD2
clone size: -
CDR3 length: 17
V gene: TRBV5-5
J gene: TRBJ2-1

CDR3 DNA: TGTGCCAGCAGCCGACTGACTAGCGGGGAGACCCAGTACTTC
CDR3 protein: CASSRLTSGETQYF
D gene: TRBD2
clone size: few
CDR3 length: 14
V gene: TRBV7-6
J gene: TRBJ2-5

CDR3 DNA: TGTGCCAGCAGCTTAGGGTCCGGCACTTATCAGCCCCAGCATTTT
CDR3 protein: CASSLGSGTYQPQHF
D gene: -
clone size: -
CDR3 length: 15
V gene: TRBV7-6
J gene: TRBJ1-5